This TCR beta chain was sequenced during a study of CD8+ T cells in alopecia areata. Treatment of the sample: oral pan-JAK inhibitor, 5-10 mg twice daily. Trimming took 1 base from V and 4 from J, leaving 8 bases between them. The CDR3 extends over 14 amino acids. CDR1 and CDR2 from the germline V gene are SGHTA and FQGNSA. Extraction of RNA preceded its reverse transcription into cDNA, which served as the sequencing template. Method: immunoSEQ multiplex PCR; TCRdb's copy keeps in-frame clones and lacks some. This sample has over 150,000 clones, with around three fifths found just once. Source: CD4+ T cells sorted from blood, taken at week 24, from a patient treated with tofacitinib. The sequence came from a human donor with alopecia areata. This chain connects TRBV7-2 to TRBJ1-3, with D uncertain. CDR3 DNA sequence: TGTGCCAGCAGCTTAGACTTTTCCGGAAACACCATATATTTT. Translated, it gives CASSLDFSGNTIYF. The full variable domain, completed using reference TRBV7-2 and TRBJ1-3, is GAGVSQSPSNKVTEKGKDVELRCDPISGHTALYWYRQSLGQGLEFLIYFQGNSAPDKSGLPSDRFSAERTGGSVSTLTIQRTQQEDSAVYLCASSLDFSGNTIYFGEGSWLTVV.